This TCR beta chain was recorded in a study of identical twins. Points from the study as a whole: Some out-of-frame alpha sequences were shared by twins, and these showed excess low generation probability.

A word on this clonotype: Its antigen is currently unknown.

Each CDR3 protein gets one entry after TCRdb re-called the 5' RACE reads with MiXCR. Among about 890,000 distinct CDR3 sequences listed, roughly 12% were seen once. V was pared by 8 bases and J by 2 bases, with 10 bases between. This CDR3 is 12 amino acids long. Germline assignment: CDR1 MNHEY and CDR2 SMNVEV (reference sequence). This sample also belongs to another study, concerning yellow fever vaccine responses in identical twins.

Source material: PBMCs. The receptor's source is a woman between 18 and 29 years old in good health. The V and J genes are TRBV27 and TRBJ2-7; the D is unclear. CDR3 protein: CASGILPYEQYF. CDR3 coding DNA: TGTGCCAGCGGCATCCTCCCCTACGAGCAGTACTTC.